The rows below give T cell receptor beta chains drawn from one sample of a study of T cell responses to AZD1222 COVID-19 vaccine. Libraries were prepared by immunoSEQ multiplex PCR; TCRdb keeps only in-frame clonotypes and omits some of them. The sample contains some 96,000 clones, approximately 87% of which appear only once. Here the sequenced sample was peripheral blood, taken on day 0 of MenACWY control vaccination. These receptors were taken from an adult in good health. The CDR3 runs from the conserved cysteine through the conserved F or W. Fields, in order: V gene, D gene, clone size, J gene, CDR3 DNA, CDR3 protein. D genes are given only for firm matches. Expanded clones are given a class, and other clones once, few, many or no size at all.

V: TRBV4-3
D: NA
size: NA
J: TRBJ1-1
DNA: TGCGCCAGCAGCCAAACAGGGAACACTGAAGCTTTCTTT
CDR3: CASSQTGNTEAFF

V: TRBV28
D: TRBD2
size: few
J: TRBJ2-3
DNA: TGTGCCAGCAGGGAAGTCGGGCTAGCGGGAGATACGCAGTATTTT
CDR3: CASREVGLAGDTQYF

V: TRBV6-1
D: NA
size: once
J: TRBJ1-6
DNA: TGTGCCAGCAGTTCTGGACGTTCTAATTCACCCCTCCACTTT
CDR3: CASSSGRSNSPLHF

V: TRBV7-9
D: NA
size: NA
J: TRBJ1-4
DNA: TGTGCCAGCAGCCGAGATCTGACCTCTCCAAAGGAAAAACTGTTTTTT
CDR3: CASSRDLTSPKEKLFF

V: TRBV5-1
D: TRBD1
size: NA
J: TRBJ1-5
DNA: TGCGCCAGCAGCTCGACAGGGGGTCAGCCCCAGCATTTT
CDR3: CASSSTGGQPQHF

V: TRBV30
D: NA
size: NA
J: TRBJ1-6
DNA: TGTGCCTGGACCCCTTTAATAGGGGGGAATTCACCCCTCCACTTT
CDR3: CAWTPLIGGNSPLHF

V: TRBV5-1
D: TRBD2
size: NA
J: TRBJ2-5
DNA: TGCGCCAGCAGCTGGGGACTAGTGGAGACCCAGTACTTC
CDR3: CASSWGLVETQYF

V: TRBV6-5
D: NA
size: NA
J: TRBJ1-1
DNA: TGTGCCAGCAGACCGACAGGAGAGAACACTGAAGCTTTCTTT
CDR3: CASRPTGENTEAFF

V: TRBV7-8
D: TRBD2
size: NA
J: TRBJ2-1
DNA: TGTGCCAGCAGCTTATCGCGGGAGGGTTCCTACAATGAGCAGTTCTTC
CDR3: CASSLSREGSYNEQFF

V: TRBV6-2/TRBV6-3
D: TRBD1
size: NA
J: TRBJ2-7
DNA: TGTGCCAGCAGTTACTCGGGGCAGGGGGCCCGCTACGAGCAGTACTTC
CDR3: CASSYSGQGARYEQYF

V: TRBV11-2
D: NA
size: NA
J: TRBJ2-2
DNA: TGTGCCAGCAACAAAGAGGGCTACGGGGAGCTGTTTTTT
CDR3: CASNKEGYGELFF

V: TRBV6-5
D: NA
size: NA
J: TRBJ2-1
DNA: TGTGCCAGCAGTTATTCGACTAGTAAGCAGTTCTTC
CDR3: CASSYSTSKQFF

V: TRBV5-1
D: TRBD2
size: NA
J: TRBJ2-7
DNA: TGCGCCAGCATCCCCACGCCTCTACCGGGACTAGCCTACGAGCAGTACTTC
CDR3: CASIPTPLPGLAYEQYF

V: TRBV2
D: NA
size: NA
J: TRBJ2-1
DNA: TGTGCCAGCAGTGAACTGGGATACAATGAGCAGTTCTTC
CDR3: CASSELGYNEQFF

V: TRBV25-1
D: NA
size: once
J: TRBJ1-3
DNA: TGTGCCAGCAGAAGGGGTGCTGGAAACACCATATATTTT
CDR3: CASRRGAGNTIYF

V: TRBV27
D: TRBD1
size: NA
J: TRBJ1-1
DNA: TGTGCCAGCAATCGACAGGGGGGCACTGAAGCTTTCTTT
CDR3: CASNRQGGTEAFF

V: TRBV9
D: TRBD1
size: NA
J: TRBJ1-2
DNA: TGTGCCAGCAGCGCCTGGGACAGGGAAAATAGTGGCTACACCTTC
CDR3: CASSAWDRENSGYTF

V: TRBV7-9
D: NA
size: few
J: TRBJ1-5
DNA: TGTGCCAGCAGCCCCGGGAATCAGCCCCAGCATTTT
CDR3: CASSPGNQPQHF

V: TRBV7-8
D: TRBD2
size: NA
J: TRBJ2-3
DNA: TGTGCCAGCAGCCGGACTAGCGGGGGGTATCCGGCCCAGACAGATACGCAGTATTTT
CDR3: CASSRTSGGYPAQTDTQYF

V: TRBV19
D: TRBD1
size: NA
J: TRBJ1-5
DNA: TGTGCCAGTAGGCTGGGACAGGACCATCAGCCCCAGCATTTT
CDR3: CASRLGQDHQPQHF

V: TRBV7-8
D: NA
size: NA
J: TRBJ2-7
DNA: TGTGCCAGCAGCTTAGGACAGGGAGGCTACGAGCAGTACTTC
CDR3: CASSLGQGGYEQYF

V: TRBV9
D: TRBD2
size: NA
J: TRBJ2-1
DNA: TGTGCCAGCAGCGTAGTAGCGGGAACCTACAATGAGCAGTTCTTC
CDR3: CASSVVAGTYNEQFF

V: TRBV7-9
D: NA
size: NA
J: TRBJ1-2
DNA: TGTGCCAGCAGCTTACTACTCAGGAGCTATGGCTACACCTTC
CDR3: CASSLLLRSYGYTF

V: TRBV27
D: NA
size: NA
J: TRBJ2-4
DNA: TGTGCCAGCAGACCCTTTACTAGCCCCAAAAACATTCAGTACTTC
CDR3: CASRPFTSPKNIQYF

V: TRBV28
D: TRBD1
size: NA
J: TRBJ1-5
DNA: TGTGCCAGCAGCACTTCAGGGGGCCGACAGCCCCAGCATTTT
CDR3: CASSTSGGRQPQHF

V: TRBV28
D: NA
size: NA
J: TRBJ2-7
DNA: TGTGCCAGCAGTATGGGGAGCTCCTACGAGCAGTACTTC
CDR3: CASSMGSSYEQYF

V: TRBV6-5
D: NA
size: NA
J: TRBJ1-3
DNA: TGTGCCAGCCGGTCCTCTGGAAACACCATATATTTT
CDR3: CASRSSGNTIYF

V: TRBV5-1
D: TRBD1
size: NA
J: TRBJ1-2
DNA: TGCGCCAGCAGCTTGGCATCCAGGGGGTCCTATGGCTACACCTTC
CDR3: CASSLASRGSYGYTF

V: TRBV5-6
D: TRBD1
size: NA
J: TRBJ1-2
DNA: TGTGCCAGCAGCTTGGCCAACGGGCAGGGGGCGCGTTACACCTTC
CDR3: CASSLANGQGARYTF

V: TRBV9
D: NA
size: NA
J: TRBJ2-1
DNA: TGTGCCAGCAGCGACTCTCCCCAAGGGGAATACAATGAGCAGTTCTTC
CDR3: CASSDSPQGEYNEQFF

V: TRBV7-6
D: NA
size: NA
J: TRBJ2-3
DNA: TGTGCCAGCAGCTCCTGGGGAGGACCTACCACAGATACGCAGTATTTT
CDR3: CASSSWGGPTTDTQYF

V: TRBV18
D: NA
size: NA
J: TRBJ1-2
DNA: TGTGCCAGCTCACCAGGCAGTACCTATGGCTACACCTTC
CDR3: CASSPGSTYGYTF

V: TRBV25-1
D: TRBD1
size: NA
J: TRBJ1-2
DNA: TGTGCCAGCAGTGTATCACCGACAGGGTATCAGGACTACACCTTC
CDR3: CASSVSPTGYQDYTF

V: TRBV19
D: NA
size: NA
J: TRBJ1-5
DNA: TGTGCCAGTACCGCGGAATCGGTTAATAGCAATCAGCCCCAGCATTTT
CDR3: CASTAESVNSNQPQHF

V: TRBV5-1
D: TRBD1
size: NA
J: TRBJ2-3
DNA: TGCGCCAGCAGCCCTGGACAGGGGCCCCCTAGATTAACGCAGTATTTT
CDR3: CASSPGQGPPRLTQYF

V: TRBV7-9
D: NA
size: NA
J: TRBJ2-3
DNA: TGTGCCAGCAGCTTAGCCGGCGAGTCCACAGATACGCAGTATTTT
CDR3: CASSLAGESTDTQYF

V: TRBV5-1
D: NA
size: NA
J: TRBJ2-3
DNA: TGCGCCAGCAGCCGGCGGGGGCCTAGCACAGATACGCAGTATTTT
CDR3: CASSRRGPSTDTQYF

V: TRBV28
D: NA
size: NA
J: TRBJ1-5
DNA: TGTGCCAGCAGTATCCCCGGGGGGGGTCAGCCCCAGCATTTT
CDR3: CASSIPGGGQPQHF

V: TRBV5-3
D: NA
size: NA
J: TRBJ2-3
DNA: TGTGCCAGAAGCTATTACAGGGTCCGCCCAGATACGCAGTATTTT
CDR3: CARSYYRVRPDTQYF

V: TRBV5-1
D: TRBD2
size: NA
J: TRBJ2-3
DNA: TGCGCCAGCAGCCGGACTAGCGGACTCCTCGCAGATACGCAGTATTTT
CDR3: CASSRTSGLLADTQYF

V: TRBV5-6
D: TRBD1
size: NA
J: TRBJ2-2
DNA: TGTGCCAGCTGGGACAGTCTTAACACCGGGGAGCTGTTTTTT
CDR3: CASWDSLNTGELFF

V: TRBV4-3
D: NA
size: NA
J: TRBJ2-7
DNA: TGCGCCAGCAGCCAAGATTTCTCGGGGGCCCCCGTCTACGAGCAGTACTTC
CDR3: CASSQDFSGAPVYEQYF

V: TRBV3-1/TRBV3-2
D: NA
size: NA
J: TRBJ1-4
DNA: TGTGCCAGCAGCCAAGGGGGGGGCTCTGAAAAACTGTTTTTT
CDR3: CASSQGGGSEKLFF